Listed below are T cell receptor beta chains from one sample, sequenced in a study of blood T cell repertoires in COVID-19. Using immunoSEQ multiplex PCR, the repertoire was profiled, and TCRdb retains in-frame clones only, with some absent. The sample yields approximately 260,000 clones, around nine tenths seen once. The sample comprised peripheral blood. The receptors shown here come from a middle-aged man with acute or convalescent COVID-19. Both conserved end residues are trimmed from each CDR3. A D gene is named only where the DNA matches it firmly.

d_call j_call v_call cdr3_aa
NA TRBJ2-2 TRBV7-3 ATATSPQTTGELF
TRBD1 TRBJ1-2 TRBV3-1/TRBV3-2 ASSLGTGMNYGYT
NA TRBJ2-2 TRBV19 ASRTENTGELF
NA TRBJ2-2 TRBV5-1 ASSLVADTGELF
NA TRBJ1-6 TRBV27 ASRKFEAYNSPLH
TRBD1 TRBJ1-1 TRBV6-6 ASSYQGQGARAEAF
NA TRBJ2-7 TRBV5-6 ASSFPRANEQY
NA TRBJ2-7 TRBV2 ASSEQGTLYEQY
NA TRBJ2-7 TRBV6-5 ASSWRAGDLSYEQY
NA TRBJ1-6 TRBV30 AWKESSYNSPLH
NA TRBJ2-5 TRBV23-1 ASSHLHYRTGSQETQY
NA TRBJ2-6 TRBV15 ATSREYGANVLT
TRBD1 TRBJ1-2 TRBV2 ASSALTGDYGYT
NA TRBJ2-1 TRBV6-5 ASKTLGDEQF
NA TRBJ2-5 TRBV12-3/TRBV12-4 ASSFQGRETQY
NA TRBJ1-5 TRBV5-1 ASSGGSNQPQH
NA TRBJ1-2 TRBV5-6 ASSRTTGYT
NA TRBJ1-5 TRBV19 ASSIAFGRRQPQH
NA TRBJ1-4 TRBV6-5 ASSYGRPTNEKLF
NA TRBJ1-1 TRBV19 ASSIQGKSTEAF
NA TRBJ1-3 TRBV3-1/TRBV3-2 ASSQDVRNTIY
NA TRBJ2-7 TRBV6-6 ASSYSARGAYEQY
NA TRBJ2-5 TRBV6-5 ASSTSGVPETQY
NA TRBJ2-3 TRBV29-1 SVGQHTDTQY
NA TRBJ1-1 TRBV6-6 ATAGTWNTEAF
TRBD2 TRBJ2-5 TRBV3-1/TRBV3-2 ASSQFGLAVRETQY
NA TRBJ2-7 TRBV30 AWNPGHSYEQY
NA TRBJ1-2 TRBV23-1 ASSPEADGYT
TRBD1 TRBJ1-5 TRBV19 ASSPLGQGERQPQH
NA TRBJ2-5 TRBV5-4 ASSPPEGRYQETQY
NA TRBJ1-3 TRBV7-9 ASSPKPRIGNTIY
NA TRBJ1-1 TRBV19 ASKGVDRTEAF
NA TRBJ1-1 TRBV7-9 ASSLEISTEAF
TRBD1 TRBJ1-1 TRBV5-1 ASSDRGIGVGGTEAF
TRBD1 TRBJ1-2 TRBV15 ATSVRTGGDLWGYT
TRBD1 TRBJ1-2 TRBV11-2 ASSLVIMGTGGDYGYT
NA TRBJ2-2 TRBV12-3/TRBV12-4 ASMFPGAGELF
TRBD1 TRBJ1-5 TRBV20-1 SASKALRDRVNQPQH
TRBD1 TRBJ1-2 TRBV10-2 ATAGGQGDGYT
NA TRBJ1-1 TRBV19 ASSTQGFTEAF
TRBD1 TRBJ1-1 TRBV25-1 ASSDRTGLGNTEAF